This TCR beta chain was identified during a study of chemoradiotherapy in HPV16-positive cancers. Overall study context: A couple of HPV16-positive patients' cells yielded candidate HPV-specific clones and common motifs. Points from the study as a whole: Candidate HPV-specific clones and E7-related TCR motifs grew in tumor during treatment.

The CDR3 contains 14 residues. Germline CDR1 reads SGHTS; CDR2 reads YDEGEE. V was clipped by 2 bases and J by 9 bases; unmatched bases: 6. Here immunoSEQ multiplex PCR was the method, and the copy in TCRdb shows in-frame clones only, minus some. The sample shows about 68,000 clones, almost 90% of them seen only once. This clone has a single count. No antigen is known for it. The starting material was blood, obtained from a patient who underwent chemoradiotherapy. This receptor was obtained from a human donor with HPV-associated anogenital cancer. The chain uses TRBV5-8 and TRBJ2-1; 9 bases agree with TRBD2. The CDR3, as DNA: TGTGCCAGCAGCTTCCCTAGCGGGGTAGTTGAGCAGTTCTTC. Translating gives CASSFPSGVVEQFF.